One sample yielded the 23 T cell receptor beta chains listed below, sequenced in a study of T-cell memory formation after mild COVID-19. Via MiXCR, TCRdb re-called the 5' RACE reads, giving one row per CDR3 protein. The data show some 130,000 distinct CDR3 sequences, roughly 15% seen once. Specimen: PBMCs or a T cell subset sorted from them (not recorded which). These receptors all come from an adult woman who had mild COVID-19 (a few samples of this study predate the infection). Cell type and time point are not known.

This rearrangement joins TRBV27 to TRBJ1-5, with no clear D. Germline V CDR1 and CDR2: MNHEY, SMNVEV (reference sequence). This CDR3 is 14 amino acids long. The V gene lost 0 bases and the J gene lost 4 bases, with 7 bases spanning the gap. The CDR3 reads CASSLSGWNQPQHF. DNA of the CDR3: TGTGCCAGCAGTTTATCAGGGTGGAATCAGCCCCAGCATTTT.

The chain uses TRBV15 and TRBJ2-7, with D perhaps TRBD2 (5 bases). The CDR3 has 14 amino acids. Per germline, CDR1 LNHNV and CDR2 YYDKDF (reference sequence). The ends were cut back, 2 bases at V and 5 bases at J, with 13 bases in the middle. CDR3 loop: CATSRSKTRDEQYF. The CDR3 DNA reads TGTGCCACCAGCAGATCAAAGACGCGGGACGAGCAGTACTTC.

The chain combines TRBV7-2 with TRBJ2-2, with D perhaps matching TRBD2 (6 bases). Germline V gene lookup returns CDR1 SGHTA and CDR2 FQGNSA. Trimming removed 8 bases at V and 12 bases at J, with 22 bases between. This CDR3 has 14 residues. The DNA of the CDR3 is TGTGCCAGCGGACTACCAATTACACCGGGGAAGCTGTTTTTT. Amino acid sequence: CASGLPITPGKLFF.

V is TRBV19 and J is TRBJ1-5; D gene unclear. Trimming pared 0 bases from V and 2 bases from J, leaving 14 bases between. Germline assignment: CDR1 LNHDA and CDR2 SQIVND (reference sequence). This CDR3 region has 17 residues. CDR3 DNA: TGTGCCAGTAGTATAGACCACCTCTGGGGTGGCAATCAGCCCCAGCATTTT. This translates into CASSIDHLWGGNQPQHF.

This rearrangement joins TRBV24-1 to TRBJ2-3; no reliable D call. CDR1 and CDR2 (germline): KGHDR, SFDVKD. The CDR3 is 17 residues long. V was clipped by 4 bases and J by 0 bases, with 16 bases between them. CDR3 nucleotides: TGTGCCACCAGTGACCCCACAGAAGCCACTAGCACAGATACGCAGTATTTT. The encoded protein is CATSDPTEATSTDTQYF.

CDR3 loop: CASSAGGGAGANVLTF. DNA for the CDR3: TGTGCCAGCAGCGCAGGGGGCGGTGCTGGGGCCAACGTCCTGACTTTC. The V gene is TRBV5-6, the J gene TRBJ2-6; TRBD1 matches at 8 bases. Germline trimming cut 4 bases from V and 2 bases from J; bases unmatched to any gene: 5. Germline lookup yields CDR1 SGHDT and CDR2 YYEEEE. The CDR3 is 16 residues long. Full variable domain (rest looked up from reference TRBV5-6 and TRBJ2-6): DAGVTQSPTHLIKTRGQQVTLRCSPKSGHDTVSWYQQALGQGPQFIFQYYEEEERQRGNFPDRFSGHQFPNYSSELNVNALLLGDSALYLCASSAGGGAGANVLTFGAGSRLTVL.

The chain is built from TRBV3-1 and TRBJ2-1; D is ambiguous. The CDR3 has 13 residues. Germline assignment: CDR1 LGHDT and CDR2 YNNKEL (reference sequence). V lost 1 base and J 8 bases, leaving 9 bases between the germline ends. The CDR3 sequence: CASSQGLEDEQFF. The CDR3 nucleotides are TGTGCCAGCAGCCAAGGGCTCGAGGATGAGCAGTTCTTC.

The chain couples TRBV20-1 to TRBJ1-1; 11 nucleotides agree with TRBD1. The CDR3 has 13 amino acids. V shed 5 bases, J shed 5 bases, and the junction held 4 bases outside the gene matches. The germline V gene has CDR1 DFQATT and CDR2 SNEGSKA (reference sequence). The CDR3 DNA reads as TGCAGTGCTGGGACAGGGGGGTGGACTGAAGCTTTCTTT. This translates into CSAGTGGWTEAFF.

This clonotype has only a few counts. This chain joins TRBV6-2 or TRBV6-3 and TRBJ2-3; 10 bases are shared with TRBD2. V was clipped by 11 bases and J by 7 bases; unmatched bases: 15. This CDR3 is built from 15 residues. Germline CDR1 reads MNHEY; CDR2 reads SVGEGT. The CDR3 DNA sequence: TGTGCCTGCACCGCGACTAGCGGGTTTTCGAATACGCAGTATTTT. Its translation is CACTATSGFSNTQYF.

The chain uses TRBV7-2 and TRBJ2-5; possibly TRBD2 for D (5 bases). The germline V gene has CDR1 SGHTA and CDR2 FQGNSA. The CDR3 is 14 residues long. V gave up 5 bases and J gave up 9 bases, with 19 bases separating them. DNA of the CDR3: TGTGCCAGCAGCCCCCTAGGCCTAGCCGCTCCCCAGTACTTC. This codes for CASSPLGLAAPQYF.

The gene calls are TRBV4-1 and TRBJ1-2; 9 bases line up with TRBD1. CDR1 and CDR2 from the germline V gene are MGHRA and YSYEKL. V gave up 0 bases and J gave up 7 bases; unmatched junction bases: 6. The CDR3 covers 15 residues. The CDR3 DNA reads TGCGCCAGCAGCCAAGAGGGGACAGGGAGAGGTGGCTACACCTTC. Its translation is CASSQEGTGRGGYTF.

This clonotype was observed a handful of times. The genes are TRBV29-1 and TRBJ2-7, with D possibly TRBD2 on 5 matching bases. Trimming removed 0 bases at V and 0 bases at J, with 12 bases between. The CDR3 loop spans 15 amino acids. Germline V gene sequence: CDR1 SQVTM, CDR2 ANQGSEA. The CDR3 sequence is CSVEEAGRDSYEQYF. CDR3 DNA: TGCAGCGTTGAAGAGGCGGGCCGCGACTCCTACGAGCAGTACTTC.

This clonotype appeared a few times. The chain combines TRBV5-6 with TRBJ1-3; D not certain. The CDR3 is 14 residues long. Between the trimmed V and J ends, which lost 4 bases and 4 bases, there was a span of 12 bases. The germline CDR1 and CDR2 sequences are SGHDT and YYEEEE. CDR3 amino acids: CASSGDLSGNTIYF. The CDR3 nucleotides are TGTGCCAGCAGCGGCGATCTCTCAGGAAACACCATATATTTT.

This clonotype was observed a few times. The CDR3 sequence is CASSLPRSSYNEQFF. As DNA, the CDR3 is TGTGCCAGCAGCTTACCGCGGAGCTCCTACAATGAGCAGTTCTTC. The rearrangement uses TRBV11-2 and TRBJ2-1; the D is unclear. The CDR3 sequence is 15 residues long. The germline CDR1 and CDR2 sequences are SGHAT and FQNNGV. Between the trimmed V and J ends, which lost 2 bases and 0 bases, there was a span of 8 bases.

The V and J genes are TRBV9 and TRBJ2-2; D not certain. The CDR3 runs to 17 residues. V lost 1 base and J 0 bases, leaving 13 bases between the germline ends. Germline V lookup: CDR1 SGDLS, CDR2 YYNGEE. The chain's CDR3 is CASSVSYSWANTGELFF. The CDR3 bases are TGTGCCAGCAGCGTATCTTATAGCTGGGCGAACACCGGGGAGCTGTTTTTT.

In this sample, this clonotype turned up many times. The chain uses TRBV27 and TRBJ2-7; D is possibly TRBD1 (6 bases). Trimming removed 6 bases at V and 4 bases at J, with 13 bases between. CDR1 MNHEY and CDR2 SMNVEV come from the germline V gene (reference sequence). The CDR3 totals 13 residues. CDR3 region: CASSFGGGYEQYF. The DNA for the CDR3 is TGTGCCAGCAGCTTTGGGGGCGGGTACGAGCAGTACTTC.

V and J are TRBV12-3 or TRBV12-4 and TRBJ2-7, with D perhaps TRBD2 (6 bases). The CDR3 spans 15 residues. Trimming pared 0 bases from V and 6 bases from J, leaving 15 bases between. The CDR3 DNA is TGTGCCAGCAGTTTAGCGCGGACTACCGCCTTCGAGCAGTACTTC. This codes for CASSLARTTAFEQYF.

This clonotype has only a few counts. V usage is TRBV30 and J usage is TRBJ2-7; 7 bases are a match to TRBD1. Per germline, CDR1 GTSNPN and CDR2 SVGIG (reference sequence). The CDR3 extends over 11 amino acids. V lost 7 bases to trimming and J lost 2 bases; unmatched junction nucleotides: 2. The CDR3 spells CASGQTYEQYF. The CDR3, as DNA: TGTGCCTCGGGACAGACCTACGAGCAGTACTTC.

The chain uses TRBV19 and TRBJ2-2; D could derive from TRBD1 or TRBD2 (5 bases each). The germline V and J ends were trimmed by 11 bases and 5 bases, with 12 bases remaining between them. The germline CDR1 and CDR2 sequences are LNHDA and SQIVND (reference sequence). The CDR3 runs 12 residues. The CDR3 loop is CAAWGWTGELFF. Written as DNA, the CDR3 is TGTGCCGCGTGGGGGTGGACCGGGGAGCTGTTTTTT.

The sample holds a few counts of this clonotype. The chain recombines TRBV12-3 or TRBV12-4 with TRBJ1-5; 9 positions match TRBD1. The CDR3 runs to 14 residues. After removal of 2 bases from V and 7 bases from J, the junction contained 3 bases not matched to a gene. The CDR3 protein is CASSLSGQGQPQHF. In DNA, the CDR3 is TGTGCCAGCAGTTTATCTGGACAGGGGCAGCCCCAGCATTTT.

The CDR3 coding sequence is TGCGCCAGCAGCCAAGGAGCACGAGGTAATCGCAATCAGCCCCAGCATTTT. The encoded protein is CASSQGARGNRNQPQHF. The chain recombines TRBV4-3 with TRBJ1-5, with unresolved D. V was trimmed by 1 base and J by 2 bases, leaving 15 bases between them. The CDR3 contains 17 residues. Germline lookup yields CDR1 LGHNA and CDR2 YSLEER.

This clonotype was counted a few times. This chain uses TRBV6-5 with TRBJ2-1; the D is unclear. Germline CDR1 reads MNHEY; CDR2 reads SVGAGI. The CDR3 sequence is 14 residues long. V lost 0 bases and J lost 4, with 7 bases in between. The CDR3 DNA reads as TGTGCCAGCAGTTACTCCGGGCCATACAATGAGCAGTTCTTC. It yields the protein CASSYSGPYNEQFF.

The chain combines TRBV21-1 with TRBJ2-7; the table assigns TRBD1, which was not confirmed against the DNA. TRBV21-1 is a pseudogene segment. This CDR3 comprises 16 residues. The CDR3 loop is CASSPRPQTSSYEQYF. CDR3 nucleotide sequence: TGTGCCAGCAGCCCGCGGCCCCAGACTAGCTCCTACGAGCAGTACTTC.